The 11 T cell receptor beta chains below were found in one sample sequenced in a study of T cell responses to AZD1222 COVID-19 vaccine. Sequencing was performed with immunoSEQ multiplex PCR; in TCRdb, only in-frame clones are kept and a portion is missing. The profile shows more than 100,000 clones, around 86% of them singletons. Material: peripheral blood, obtained on day 0 of AZD1222 vaccination. The receptors were gathered from an adult in good health.

The chain has TRBV29-1 and TRBJ2-5, with D possibly being TRBD1 (5 bases). V gave up 3 bases and J gave up 0 bases, with 14 bases separating them. Germline lookup yields CDR1 SQVTM and CDR2 ANQGSEA. There are 15 residues in the CDR3. CDR3: CSVDQGSLYQETQYF. The CDR3 nucleotides read TGCAGCGTTGACCAGGGAAGCCTGTACCAAGAGACCCAGTACTTC.

This clone was observed once. The chain couples TRBV28 to TRBJ1-6; maybe TRBD1 (5 bases). The CDR3 contains 17 residues. V was shortened by 5 bases and J by 0 bases, with 14 bases between the two germline ends. CDR1 and CDR2 from the germline V gene are MDHEN and SYDVKM. This CDR3 reads CASSPLGGSSYNSPLHF. The CDR3 bases are TGTGCCAGCAGTCCCTTGGGGGGGAGCTCCTATAATTCACCCCTCCACTTT. The entire variable domain, with the rest obtained from reference TRBV28 and TRBJ1-6, is as follows: DVKVTQSSRYLVKRTGEKVFLECVQDMDHENMFWYRQDPGLGLRLIYFSYDVKMKEKGDIPEGYSVSREKKERFSLILESASTNQTSMYLCASSPLGGSSYNSPLHFGNGTRLTVT.

This chain connects TRBV5-1 to TRBJ2-2, with D uncertain. Germline-derived CDR1 and CDR2 are SGHRS and YFSETQ. V was cut by 7 bases and J by 4 bases, with 11 bases left in between. The CDR3 sequence is 13 residues long. The CDR3: CASDGPSTGELFF. CDR3 in DNA: TGCGCCAGCGACGGTCCATCCACCGGGGAGCTGTTTTTT.

This clone has a single count. The genes are TRBV5-1 and TRBJ2-1; TRBD2 matches 7 bases. Losses at the gene ends were 4 bases for V and 8 bases for J; bases not matched to a gene: 12. The germline CDR1 and CDR2 sequences are SGHRS and YFSETQ. This CDR3 has 15 residues. CDR3 loop: CASSQNRGGMDEQFF. CDR3 in DNA: TGCGCCAGCAGCCAGAACCGGGGAGGGATGGATGAGCAGTTCTTC.

The V gene is TRBV6-5, the J gene TRBJ2-5; 8 bases match TRBD1. Per germline, CDR1 MNHEY and CDR2 SVGAGI. The trim removed 6 bases at V and 3 bases at J, leaving 6 bases unmatched. CDR3 length equals 14 residues. This CDR3 reads CASRPGGAEETQYF. CDR3 sequence (DNA): TGTGCCAGCAGACCAGGGGGCGCGGAAGAGACCCAGTACTTC.

The V and J genes are TRBV6-2 or TRBV6-3 and TRBJ1-3; D possibly corresponds to TRBD1 (5 bases). The CDR3 consists of 14 residues. Between the trimmed V and J ends, which lost 2 bases and 4 bases, there was a span of 9 bases. The germline CDR1 and CDR2 sequences are MNHEY and SVGEGT. CDR3 DNA: TGTGCCAGCAGTTACGGACATCCCGGAAACACCATATATTTT. It is translated as CASSYGHPGNTIYF.

The rearrangement uses TRBV2 and TRBJ1-5; maybe TRBD1 (5 bases). Trimming stripped 6 bases from V and 10 bases from J, with 22 bases between. The germline V gene has CDR1 SNHLY and CDR2 FYNNEI. This CDR3 has 15 residues. The CDR3 DNA sequence: TGTGCCAGCAGGAGGACTAGGGGCAGCGTCGGCCCCCAGCATTTT. Protein: CASRRTRGSVGPQHF.

The V call is TRBV6-2 or TRBV6-3, the J call TRBJ2-7; maybe TRBD1 (6 bases). The CDR3 is made up of 14 amino acids. V dropped 2 bases and J dropped 6 bases, with 14 bases sitting between them. Looked up from germline, CDR1 is MNHEY and CDR2 is SVGEGT. The CDR3 DNA follows: TGTGCCAGCAGTTACATACAGGGCGGCCTCGAGCAGTACTTC. Encoded protein: CASSYIQGGLEQYF.

The table lists this clone with a few counts. This chain connects TRBV5-6 to TRBJ1-1; tentative D call: TRBD1 (6 bases). V was clipped by 4 bases and J by 5 bases, with 12 bases between them. CDR3 length: 13 amino acids. CDR1 is SGHDT, CDR2 YYEEEE, per germline. CDR3 bases: TGTGCCAGCAGCAAGTACAGGGTTACTGAAGCTTTCTTT. Protein: CASSKYRVTEAFF.

The chain is built from TRBV7-9 and TRBJ1-1; TRBD1 is a possible D gene (6 bases). This CDR3 has 12 amino acids. CDR1 SEHNR and CDR2 FQNEAQ come from the germline V gene (reference sequence). V lost 6 bases to trimming and J lost 8 bases, with 13 bases between them. CDR3 sequence reads: CASSYGGGEAFF. CDR3 bases: TGTGCCAGCAGTTATGGGGGCGGCGAAGCTTTCTTT.

This chain links TRBV19 with TRBJ2-7; D might be TRBD1 or TRBD2, each matching 5 bases. Germline CDR1 reads LNHDA; CDR2 reads SQIVND (reference sequence). Trimming removed 2 bases at V and 6 bases at J, with 8 bases between. CDR3 length equals 12 residues. CDR3 DNA: TGTGCCAGTAGTATATCAGGGAGCGAGCAGTACTTC. Translation: CASSISGSEQYF.